This paragraph reports one T cell receptor beta chain. The record originates from a study of identical twins. TCRdb re-analysed the 5' RACE reads in MiXCR, keeping a single row per CDR3 protein. The table includes 1.5 million or so distinct CDR3 sequences, under 35% detected once. V lost 4 bases to trimming and J lost 4 bases, with 21 bases between them. CDR1 and CDR2 from the germline V gene are SGHTS and YDEGEE. CDR3 size: 17 residues. This chain joins TRBV5-8 and TRBJ2-1; no firm D call. Sequencing used cord blood. The TCR sequence derives from a newborn girl in good health. CDR3 DNA sequence: TGTGCCAGCAGCGACCTCTCCAGCGCAATGCCGTACAATGAGCAGTTCTTC. It yields the protein CASSDLSSAMPYNEQFF.